This entry concerns a single TCR beta chain. These data belong to a study of blood T cells in healthy people across ages. The CDR3 covers 15 residues. Germline V gene lookup returns CDR1 DFQATT and CDR2 SNEGSKA (reference sequence). V shed 0 bases and J 5 bases; nucleotides not matched to a gene: 8. Together with a sample-barcoded 5' primer, a J-beta primer mix was included in a second PCR lasting roughly 7 to 11 cycles. Using its own MiXCR run on the 5' RACE reads, TCRdb lists one record per CDR3 protein. The sample gives fewer than 900,000 distinct CDR3 sequences, roughly 47% of which show up once; 20% to 25% is in the top ten.

The origin of this receptor is a woman aged 55-70 years in good health. The chain is built from TRBV20-1 and TRBJ2-3; 7 positions agree with TRBD2. Input material: blood. CDR3 coding DNA: TGCAGTGCTAGAGATCAGGGACTACACGGAGATACGCAGTATTTT. Protein sequence: CSARDQGLHGDTQYF.